Shown below are 11 T cell receptor beta chains from a single sample sequenced in a study of cytomegalovirus exposure and HLA in healthy donors. Produced via immunoSEQ multiplex PCR; TCRdb's table is partial and in-frame only. The sample has under 150,000 clones, approximately 84% seen once. Input material: PBMCs. The receptors were gathered from a woman in her twenties or thirties in good health and CMV-seronegative.

The chain couples TRBV21-1 to TRBJ2-7; the D segment call TRBD1 is taken from the table without a DNA check. TRBV21-1 has pseudogene status. CDR3 length equals 15 residues. This chain's CDR3 is CASSKEDRATYEQYF. The CDR3 coding sequence is TGTGCCAGCAGCAAAGAGGACAGGGCCACCTACGAGCAGTACTTC.

This CDR3 reads CASSSPGQSNTGELFF. The CDR3 region has the DNA TGTGCCAGTTCCTCCCCAGGACAGTCCAACACCGGGGAGCTGTTTTTT. This chain uses TRBV27 with TRBJ2-2; D is perhaps TRBD1 (6 bases). Germline V lookup: CDR1 MNHEY, CDR2 SMNVEV (reference sequence). The V end lost 9 bases, the J end lost 2 bases, and 19 bases lay between the germline ends. The CDR3 totals 16 residues.

This clone was seen only once. The V gene is TRBV7-2, the J gene TRBJ2-7; maybe TRBD2 (5 bases). V shed 5 bases and J shed 1 base, with 12 bases lying between them. This CDR3 spans 14 amino acids. Germline-derived CDR1 and CDR2 are SGHTA and FQGNSA. As DNA, the CDR3 is TGTGCCAGCAGCCGAAGCGGCGGATCCTACGAGCAGTACTTC. This encodes CASSRSGGSYEQYF.

The J gene is TRBJ1-2, the V gene TRBV29-1, with 8 bases aligning to TRBD1. The CDR3 contains 14 residues. With 4 bases clipped from V and 4 bases from J, the junction kept 8 bases outside the gene matches. Germline V gene sequence: CDR1 SQVTM, CDR2 ANQGSEA. The CDR3 DNA reads TGCAGCGTTGTATCAGGGGGCTACCTCTATGGCTACACCTTC. Its protein is CSVVSGGYLYGYTF.

The chain uses TRBV5-1 and TRBJ1-5, with D perhaps matching TRBD1 (6 bases). This CDR3 is built from 14 residues. CDR1 is SGHRS and CDR2 is YFSETQ in the germline V gene. V lost 4 bases and J lost 3, with 11 bases in between. CDR3 in amino acids: CASSTGQPNQPQHF. Written as DNA, the CDR3 is TGCGCCAGCAGCACCGGACAGCCCAATCAGCCCCAGCATTTT. The variable domain in full, completed from reference TRBV5-1 and TRBJ1-5, reads KAGVTQTPRYLIKTRGQQVTLSCSPISGHRSVSWYQQTPGQGLQFLFEYFSETQRNKGNFPGRFSGRQFSNSRSEMNVSTLELGDSALYLCASSTGQPNQPQHFGDGTRLSIL.

The chain uses TRBV6-5 and TRBJ2-5; TRBD2 matches 8 bases. Germline-derived CDR1 and CDR2 are MNHEY and SVGAGI. The CDR3 runs 15 residues. After removal of 2 bases from V and 0 bases from J, the junction contained 2 bases not matched to a gene. CDR3 region: CASSYRAGDQETQYF. CDR3 nucleotide sequence: TGTGCCAGCAGTTACCGAGCGGGGGACCAAGAGACCCAGTACTTC.

The genes are TRBV5-4 and TRBJ2-1; 7 bases align to TRBD1. Germline assignment: CDR1 SGHNT and CDR2 YYREEE (reference sequence). After removal of 2 bases from V and 10 bases from J, the junction contained 12 bases not matched to a gene. The CDR3 contains 15 residues. Here the CDR3 DNA reads TGTGCCAGCAGCTTCGGGACAGACAGGGTCGGGGAGCAGTTCTTC. This gives the protein CASSFGTDRVGEQFF.

The V call is TRBV29-1, the J call TRBJ2-3; TRBD1 matches 8 bases. The CDR3 spans 13 residues. CDR1 and CDR2 from the germline V gene are SQVTM and ANQGSEA. Trimming at V came to 7 bases and at J to 1 base, leaving 4 bases not matched to a gene. The CDR3 here is CSGAGQGTDTQYF. The DNA for the CDR3 is TGCAGCGGGGCGGGACAGGGCACAGATACGCAGTATTTT.

This clone came up many times. The chain carries TRBV6-6 and TRBJ2-7; D might be TRBD1 (6 bases). V lost 2 bases and J lost 2, with 7 bases in between. CDR3 length equals 13 residues. Germline V gives CDR1 MNHNY, CDR2 SVGAGI (reference sequence). The CDR3 loop is CASSYRDTYEQYF. The CDR3, as DNA: TGTGCCAGCAGTTACCGGGACACCTACGAGCAGTACTTC.

The chain joins TRBV12-5 to TRBJ2-3; possible D gene TRBD2, 5 bases. The CDR3 contains 12 residues. Germline V gives CDR1 LGHNT, CDR2 FRNRAP. With 7 bases removed from V and 2 bases from J, the gap between germline ends came to 7 bases. The CDR3 DNA follows: TGTGCTAGTGCCGGGAACACAGATACGCAGTATTTT. Protein product: CASAGNTDTQYF.

The V call is TRBV4-1, the J call TRBJ1-2; tentatively, D is TRBD1 (5 bases). This CDR3 is built from 15 residues. V lost 2 bases and J 4 bases, leaving 14 bases between the germline ends. CDR1 is MGHRA and CDR2 is YSYEKL in the germline V gene. The CDR3 coding sequence is TGCGCCAGCAGCCAACGGTCTAGGGGTGGCTATGGCTACACCTTC. As protein: CASSQRSRGGYGYTF.